This T cell receptor (beta chain) was profiled in a study of blood T cell repertoires in COVID-19. Whole-study context: Sites in the United States, Italy and Spain provided acute and convalescent COVID-19 samples. Sample material is recorded as cDNA or gDNA derived from T cells, B-cell-depleted T cells, or PBMCs.

This CDR3 is 14 amino acids long. The germline V gene encodes CDR1 MNHEY and CDR2 SMNVEV (reference sequence). The J segment lost 8 bases and the V segment lost 1 base, leaving 4 bases of the junction unmatched. Authors' analysis steps: Scientists estimated how many nucleated cells there were by amplifying reference gene primers. The data were produced by immunoSEQ multiplex PCR, yet TCRdb's version contains in-frame clones alone and is incomplete. Clonal size and the V and J genes are those of that table, whereas D and trimming came from the DNA. The sample consists of some 250,000 clones, 70% to 90% of them appearing once.

This chain connects TRBV27 to TRBJ1-4; 7 bases are shared with TRBD1. The material sequenced was peripheral blood. This clonotype was obtained from a woman aged 25 to 39 who had recovered from COVID-19. The CDR3 is CASSLYTGDEKLFF. The CDR3 nucleotides read TGTGCCAGCAGTTTATATACAGGGGACGAAAAACTGTTTTTT.